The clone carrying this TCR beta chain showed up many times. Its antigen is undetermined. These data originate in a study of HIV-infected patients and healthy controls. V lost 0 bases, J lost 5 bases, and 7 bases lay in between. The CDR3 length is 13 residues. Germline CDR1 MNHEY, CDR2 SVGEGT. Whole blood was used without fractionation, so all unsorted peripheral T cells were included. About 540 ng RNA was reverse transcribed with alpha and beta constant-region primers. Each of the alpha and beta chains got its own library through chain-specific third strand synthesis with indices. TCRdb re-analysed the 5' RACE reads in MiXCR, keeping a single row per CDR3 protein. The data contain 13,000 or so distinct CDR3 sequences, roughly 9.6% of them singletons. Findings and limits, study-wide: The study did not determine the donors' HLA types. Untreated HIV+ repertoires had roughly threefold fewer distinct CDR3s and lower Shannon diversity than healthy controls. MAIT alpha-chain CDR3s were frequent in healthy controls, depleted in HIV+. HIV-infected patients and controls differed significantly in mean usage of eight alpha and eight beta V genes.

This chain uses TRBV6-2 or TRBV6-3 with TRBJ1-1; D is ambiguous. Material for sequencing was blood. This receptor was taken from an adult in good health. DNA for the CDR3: TGTGCCAGCAGTTACTCTTGGTGGACTGAAGCTTTCTTT. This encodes CASSYSWWTEAFF.